This T cell receptor beta chain was documented in a study of post-analysis software for immune sequencing data. Study results and limitations: In patients, TRBV5-6, TRBV5-1 and TRBV20-1 belonged to roughly five TRBV segments found more frequently than in controls.

TCR beta cDNA libraries had unique molecular identifiers. TCRdb ran MiXCR on the PCR reads and lists one entry per CDR3 protein. The sample includes hundreds of thousands of distinct CDR3 sequences, less than 40% of them seen just once. Germline CDR1 reads LNHDA; CDR2 reads SQIVND (reference sequence). The CDR3 totals 12 residues. The V and J ends lost 11 bases and 7 bases, in that order; junction bases with no gene match: 7. About this clonotype: No antigen is known for it.

The sequencing input was blood. The chain combines TRBV19 with TRBJ1-2; 10 bases fit TRBD1. This TCR was recovered from a girl aged 10-17 years with multiple sclerosis. The chain's CDR3 is CASEDRGLGYTF. As DNA, the CDR3 is TGTGCCTCCGAAGACAGGGGGCTTGGCTACACCTTC. The full variable domain, with the rest looked up from reference TRBV19 and TRBJ1-2, is DGGITQSPKYLFRKEGQNVTLSCEQNLNHDAMYWYRQDPGQGLRLIYYSQIVNDFQKGDIAEGYSVSREKKESFPLTVTSAQKNPTAFYLCASEDRGLGYTFGSGTRLTVV.